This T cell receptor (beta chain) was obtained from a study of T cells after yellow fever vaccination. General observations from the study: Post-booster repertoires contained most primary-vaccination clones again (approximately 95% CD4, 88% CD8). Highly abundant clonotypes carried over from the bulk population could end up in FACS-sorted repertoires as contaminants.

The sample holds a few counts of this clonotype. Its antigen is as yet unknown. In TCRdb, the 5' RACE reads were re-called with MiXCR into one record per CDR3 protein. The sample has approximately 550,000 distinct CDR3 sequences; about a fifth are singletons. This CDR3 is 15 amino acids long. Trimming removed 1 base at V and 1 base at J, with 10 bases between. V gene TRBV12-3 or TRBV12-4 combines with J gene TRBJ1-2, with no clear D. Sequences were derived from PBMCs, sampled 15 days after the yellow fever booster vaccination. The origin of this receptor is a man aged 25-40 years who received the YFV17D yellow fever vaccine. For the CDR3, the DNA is TGTGCCAGCAGTTTAGACCCCGGCGGTAACTATGGCTACACCTTC. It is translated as CASSLDPGGNYGYTF.